The sample holds many counts of the clone carrying this TCR beta chain. The antigen remains unidentified. The sample is drawn from a study of CD8 T cells in ankylosing spondylitis. J lost 5 bases, V lost 6 bases, and 5 bases had no gene match. There are 14 residues in the CDR3. Germline V gene data show CDR1 as KGHSH and CDR2 as LQKENI. Study findings and constraints: What seemed typical of ankylosing spondylitis blood was a TCR beta motif built from about 8 highly homologous variants. Previous work reported some of these motif variants in the synovial fluid and blood of reactive arthritis. Disease-linked clones proved CD8+ and comparatively uncommon in peripheral blood.

Construction of TCR beta libraries was performed using quantitative 5'-RACE with molecular barcodes. TCRdb fed the 5' RACE reads into MiXCR, producing one record per CDR3 protein. The table records roughly 370,000 distinct CDR3 sequences, more than 20% of them present only once. This chain connects TRBV18 to TRBJ1-4, with TRBD1 matching over 8 bases. The sequence was obtained from a male donor with ankylosing spondylitis. Specimen: blood, either unsorted or a sorted T cell fraction (not recorded which). The CDR3 region is CASSLGQENEKLFF. DNA for the CDR3: TGTGCCAGCTCCCTGGGACAGGAGAATGAAAAACTGTTTTTT.